The clone carrying this TCR beta chain showed up just a few times. This sample was taken from a study of identical twins. TCRdb re-called the 5' RACE reads with MiXCR, one entry per CDR3 protein. Among 230,000 or so distinct CDR3 sequences listed, approximately 8.6% were seen once. The germline gives CDR1 SGHDT, CDR2 YYEEEE. Trimming removed 2 bases from V and 1 base from J, with 9 bases in between. The CDR3 loop spans 15 amino acids. These same data were also listed under a study on yellow fever vaccine responses in identical twins.

The sequencing sample was made of CD8+ T cells sorted from blood. The chain uses TRBV5-6 and TRBJ2-2; D call uncertain. The clonotype comes from a woman between 18 and 29 years old in good health. The CDR3 DNA is TGTGCCAGCAGCTTAGTGGATGAGAACACCGGGGAGCTGTTTTTT. Translating it yields CASSLVDENTGELFF.